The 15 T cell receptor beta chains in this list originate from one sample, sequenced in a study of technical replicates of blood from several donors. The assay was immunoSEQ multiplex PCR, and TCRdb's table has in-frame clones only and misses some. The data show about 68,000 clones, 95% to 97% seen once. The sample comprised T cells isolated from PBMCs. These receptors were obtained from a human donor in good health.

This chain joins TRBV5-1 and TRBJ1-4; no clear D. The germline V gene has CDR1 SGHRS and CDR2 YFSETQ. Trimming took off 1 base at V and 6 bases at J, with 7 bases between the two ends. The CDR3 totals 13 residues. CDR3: CASSLQSHEKLFF. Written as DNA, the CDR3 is TGCGCCAGCAGCTTGCAATCCCATGAAAAACTGTTTTTT.

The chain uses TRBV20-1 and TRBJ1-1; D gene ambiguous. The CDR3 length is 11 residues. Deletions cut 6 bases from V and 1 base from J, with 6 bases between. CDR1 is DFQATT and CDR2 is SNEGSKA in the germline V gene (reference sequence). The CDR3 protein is CSAEQNTEAFF. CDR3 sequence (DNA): TGCAGTGCCGAACAGAACACTGAAGCTTTCTTT.

Here the CDR3 reads CASSLRPGGRDEAFF. CDR3 DNA: TGTGCCAGCAGCTTAAGACCGGGTGGCCGGGATGAAGCTTTCTTT. The V call is TRBV7-6, the J call TRBJ1-1; D is unclear. The V end was cut by 2 bases, the J end by 7 bases, with 17 bases between. The CDR3 consists of 15 residues. Germline assignment: CDR1 SGHVS and CDR2 FNYEAQ.

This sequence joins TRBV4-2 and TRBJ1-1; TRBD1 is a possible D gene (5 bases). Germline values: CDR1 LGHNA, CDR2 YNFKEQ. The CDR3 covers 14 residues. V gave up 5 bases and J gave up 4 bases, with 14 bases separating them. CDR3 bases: TGTGCCAGCAGCGGTCAGGGCCCTACCACTGAAGCTTTCTTT. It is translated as CASSGQGPTTEAFF.

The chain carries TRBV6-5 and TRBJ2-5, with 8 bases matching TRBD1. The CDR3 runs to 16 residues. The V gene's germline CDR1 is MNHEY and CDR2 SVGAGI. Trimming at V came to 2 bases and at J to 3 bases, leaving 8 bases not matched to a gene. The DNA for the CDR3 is TGTGCCAGCAGTTACGACCCAGGGGGCCGGGAAGAGACCCAGTACTTC. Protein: CASSYDPGGREETQYF.

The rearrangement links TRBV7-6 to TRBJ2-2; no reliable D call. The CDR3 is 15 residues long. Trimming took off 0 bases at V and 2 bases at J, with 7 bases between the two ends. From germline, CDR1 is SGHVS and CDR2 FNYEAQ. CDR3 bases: TGTGCCAGCAGCTTAGCGACACTTAACACCGGGGAGCTGTTTTTT. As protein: CASSLATLNTGELFF.

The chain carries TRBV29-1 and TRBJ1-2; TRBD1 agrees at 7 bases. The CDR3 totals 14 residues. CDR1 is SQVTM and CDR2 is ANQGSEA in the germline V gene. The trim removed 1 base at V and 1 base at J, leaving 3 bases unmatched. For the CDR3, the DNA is TGCAGCGTTGAAGCGACAGGGAGTAACTATGGCTACACCTTC. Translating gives CSVEATGSNYGYTF.

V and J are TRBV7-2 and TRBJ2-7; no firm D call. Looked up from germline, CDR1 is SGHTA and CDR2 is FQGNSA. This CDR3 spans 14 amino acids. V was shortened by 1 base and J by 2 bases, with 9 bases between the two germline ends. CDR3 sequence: CASSLGHMAYEQYF. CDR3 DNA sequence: TGTGCCAGCAGCTTAGGACACATGGCCTACGAGCAGTACTTC.

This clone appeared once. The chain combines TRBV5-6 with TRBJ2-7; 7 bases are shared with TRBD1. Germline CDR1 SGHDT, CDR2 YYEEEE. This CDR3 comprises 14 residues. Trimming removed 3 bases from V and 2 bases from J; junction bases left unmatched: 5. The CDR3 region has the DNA TGTGCCAGCAGCTCTTACAGGGGAACCTACGAGCAGTACTTC. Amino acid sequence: CASSSYRGTYEQYF.

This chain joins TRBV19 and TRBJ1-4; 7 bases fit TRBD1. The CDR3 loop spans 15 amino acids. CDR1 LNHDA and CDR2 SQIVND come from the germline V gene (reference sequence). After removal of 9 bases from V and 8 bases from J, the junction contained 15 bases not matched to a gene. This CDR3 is CASDIRQGGREKLFF. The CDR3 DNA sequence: TGTGCCAGCGACATCCGACAGGGAGGAAGAGAAAAACTGTTTTTT.

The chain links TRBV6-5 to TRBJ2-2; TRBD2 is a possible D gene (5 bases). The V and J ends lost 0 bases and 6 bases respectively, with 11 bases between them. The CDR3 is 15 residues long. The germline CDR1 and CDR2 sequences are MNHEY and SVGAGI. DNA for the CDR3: TGTGCCAGCAGTTACTCGGGAGTCTCAGCCGGGGAGCTGTTTTTT. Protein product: CASSYSGVSAGELFF.

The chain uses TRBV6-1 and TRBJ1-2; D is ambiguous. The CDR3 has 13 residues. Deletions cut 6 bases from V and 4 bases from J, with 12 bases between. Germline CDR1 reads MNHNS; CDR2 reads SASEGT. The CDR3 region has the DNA TGTGCCAGCAGGGGCCTCCCTACCTATGGCTACACCTTC. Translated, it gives CASRGLPTYGYTF.

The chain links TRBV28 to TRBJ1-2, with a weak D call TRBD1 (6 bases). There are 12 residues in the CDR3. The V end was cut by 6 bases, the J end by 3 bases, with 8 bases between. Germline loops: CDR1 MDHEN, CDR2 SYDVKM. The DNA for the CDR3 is TGTGCCAGCAGGGGGACATACTATGGCTACACCTTC. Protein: CASRGTYYGYTF.

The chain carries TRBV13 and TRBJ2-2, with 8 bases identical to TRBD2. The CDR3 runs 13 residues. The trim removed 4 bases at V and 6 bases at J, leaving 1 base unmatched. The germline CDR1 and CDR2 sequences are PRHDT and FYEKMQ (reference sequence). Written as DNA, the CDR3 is TGTGCCAGCAGCTCGGGACTAGCCGGGGAGCTGTTTTTT. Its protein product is CASSSGLAGELFF.

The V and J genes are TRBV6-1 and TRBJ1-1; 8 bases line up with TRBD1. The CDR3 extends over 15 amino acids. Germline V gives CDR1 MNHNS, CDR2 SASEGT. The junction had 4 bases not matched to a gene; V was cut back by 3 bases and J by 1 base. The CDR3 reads CASSEDRVRNTEAFF. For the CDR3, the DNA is TGTGCCAGCAGTGAGGACAGGGTTAGGAACACTGAAGCTTTCTTT.